These 20 T cell receptor beta chains were all obtained from the same sample, sequenced in a study of shared clonotypes between healthy human individuals. Here immunoSEQ multiplex PCR was the method, and the copy in TCRdb shows in-frame clones only, minus some. Seen here are around 200,000 clones, 85% to 95% observed once, and the top ten hold 0.067%. The sample taken for sequencing was naive CD4+ T cells sorted from blood. As to subset: CD45RA+ positively selected. These receptors all stem from a woman aged 30 to 39 in good health.

The chain recombines TRBV4-1 with TRBJ1-2; D perhaps matches TRBD1 (5 bases). Germline V gene lookup returns CDR1 MGHRA and CDR2 YSYEKL. Trimming stripped 3 bases from V and 1 base from J, with 12 bases between. The CDR3 is 15 amino acids. This chain's CDR3 is CASSQGSGSNYGYTF. The DNA of the CDR3 is TGCGCCAGCAGCCAGGGGTCAGGGAGTAACTATGGCTACACCTTC.

This rearrangement joins TRBV20-1 to TRBJ2-1; 8 bases match TRBD2. Germline lookup yields CDR1 DFQATT and CDR2 SNEGSKA (reference sequence). The CDR3 extends over 11 amino acids. V lost 6 bases to trimming and J lost 10 bases; unmatched junction nucleotides: 5. The CDR3 spells CSALLAEEQFF. CDR3 DNA sequence: TGCAGTGCCCTACTAGCGGAGGAGCAGTTCTTC.

V gene TRBV19 combines with J gene TRBJ1-3; possible D gene TRBD1, 6 bases. This CDR3 has 14 amino acids. Trimming took 4 bases from V and 2 from J, leaving 9 bases between them. Germline values: CDR1 LNHDA, CDR2 SQIVND (reference sequence). This CDR3 reads CASSRQGTGNTIYF. Written as DNA, the CDR3 is TGTGCCAGTAGTAGGCAGGGGACTGGAAACACCATATATTTT.

This chain uses TRBV6-5 with TRBJ2-5, with 7 bases fitting TRBD1. Judging by the DNA end, TRBJ2-7 fits better; the J call may be wrong. Germline V CDR1 and CDR2: MNHEY, SVGAGI. There are 11 residues in the CDR3. CDR3 DNA: TGTGCCAGCGGGACAGACTACGAGCAGTACTTC. This sequence encodes CASGTDYEQYF.

The chain has TRBV5-1 and TRBJ2-1; 7 nucleotides agree with TRBD2. After removal of 2 bases from V and 7 bases from J, the junction contained 6 bases not matched to a gene. Germline V gene lookup returns CDR1 SGHRS and CDR2 YFSETQ. This CDR3 has 14 amino acids. The chain's CDR3 is CASSFSWEGNEQFF. Here the CDR3 DNA reads TGCGCCAGCAGCTTTTCGTGGGAGGGTAATGAGCAGTTCTTC.

The chain couples TRBV18 to TRBJ2-1; 7 positions agree with TRBD2. V shed 4 bases, J shed 8 bases, and the junction held 8 bases outside the gene matches. Germline V CDR1 and CDR2: KGHSH, LQKENI. This CDR3 has 14 residues. CDR3 in DNA: TGTGCCAGCTCACACAGCGGGATAGACTATGAGCAGTTCTTC. Its translation: CASSHSGIDYEQFF.

This chain uses TRBV10-3 with TRBJ2-1; 10 bases line up with TRBD1. CDR3 length: 15 residues. Germline V lookup: CDR1 ENHRY, CDR2 SYGVKD. V shed 4 bases and J 8 bases; nucleotides not matched to a gene: 8. Written as DNA, the CDR3 is TGTGCCATCAGTGTTCTGGGACAGGGGATGGATGAGCAGTTCTTC. It encodes CAISVLGQGMDEQFF.

The chain links TRBV19 to TRBJ2-7; D is possibly TRBD1 (5 bases). CDR3 length: 14 residues. V was trimmed by 6 bases and J by 2 bases, leaving 14 bases between them. Germline assignment: CDR1 LNHDA and CDR2 SQIVND (reference sequence). CDR3 protein: CASSTGHSTYEQYF. In nucleotides, the CDR3 is TGTGCCAGTAGCACTGGACACAGTACCTACGAGCAGTACTTC.

The chain uses TRBV11-2 and TRBJ1-2; possible D gene TRBD1, 6 bases. The CDR3 is 15 amino acids. Germline CDR1 SGHAT, CDR2 FQNNGV. V gave up 4 bases and J gave up 8 bases, with 20 bases separating them. The CDR3 sequence: CASSWGTWGRTGYTF. The CDR3 bases are TGTGCCAGCAGCTGGGGGACCTGGGGGCGGACGGGCTACACCTTC.

V and J are TRBV6-5 and TRBJ2-5, with D uncertain. TRBJ2-7 explains the end of the DNA better; the J call may be wrong. Germline values: CDR1 MNHEY, CDR2 SVGAGI. The CDR3 length is 13 residues. DNA of the CDR3: TGTGCCAGCAGTTCCTACCGGGTCTACGAGCAGTACTTC. Protein sequence: CASSSYRVYEQYF.

This rearrangement joins TRBV7-6 to TRBJ2-1; TRBD2 agrees at 9 bases. V lost 0 bases, J lost 9 bases, and 12 bases stayed unmatched. Per the germline V gene, CDR1 is SGHVS and CDR2 is FNYEAQ. This CDR3 spans 17 amino acids. CDR3 DNA sequence: TGTGCCAGCAGCTTAGCCTTAGCGGGAGCGCCGGGGAGTGAGCAGTTCTTC. It codes for CASSLALAGAPGSEQFF.

V is TRBV5-6 and J is TRBJ1-4; 7 bases line up with TRBD1. Trimming took 1 base from V and 11 from J; bases not matched to a gene: 8. CDR1 is SGHDT, CDR2 YYEEEE, per germline. CDR3 length: 14 amino acids. The CDR3 region has the DNA TGTGCCAGCAGCTTGAGGTCCCTGACAGGGAAACTGTTTTTT. Amino acid sequence: CASSLRSLTGKLFF. Looking up the rest from reference TRBV5-6 and TRBJ1-4 gives the full variable domain: DAGVTQSPTHLIKTRGQQVTLRCSPKSGHDTVSWYQQALGQGPQFIFQYYEEEERQRGNFPDRFSGHQFPNYSSELNVNALLLGDSALYLCASSLRSLTGKLFFGSGTQLSVL.

This chain joins TRBV19 and TRBJ1-5; D is perhaps TRBD1 (5 bases). The CDR3 spans 17 residues. The germline gives CDR1 LNHDA, CDR2 SQIVND (reference sequence). V was clipped by 3 bases and J by 1 base, with 16 bases between them. CDR3 nucleotides: TGTGCCAGTAGTATTTTTCGGGGAGAGGGGAGCAATCAGCCCCAGCATTTT. The encoded protein is CASSIFRGEGSNQPQHF.

V usage is TRBV11-2 and J usage is TRBJ1-1; 7 nucleotides align to TRBD1. CDR3 length equals 17 residues. Germline values: CDR1 SGHAT, CDR2 FQNNGV. The ends lost 5 bases at V and 1 base at J; junction bases unmatched: 13. In nucleotides, the CDR3 is TGTGCCAGCAGCCCCCTCCACACCGGGACAGCGAACACTGAAGCTTTCTTT. Translating it yields CASSPLHTGTANTEAFF.

V usage is TRBV27 and J usage is TRBJ1-2, with 9 bases aligning to TRBD1. Germline values: CDR1 MNHEY, CDR2 SMNVEV (reference sequence). The CDR3 is 15 amino acids. V was pared by 6 bases and J by 2 bases, with 7 bases of the junction left unmatched. CDR3 sequence: CASSRGTGLNYGYTF. The DNA of the CDR3 is TGTGCCAGCAGCAGGGGGACAGGGCTAAACTATGGCTACACCTTC.

The chain combines TRBV5-4 with TRBJ1-1, with D possibly TRBD1 on 6 matching bases. CDR3 length: 14 amino acids. V lost 3 bases and J 7 bases, leaving 16 bases between the germline ends. CDR1 is SGHNT, CDR2 YYREEE, per germline (reference sequence). For the CDR3, the DNA is TGTGCCAGCAGCTCGATACTGGACAGACTTGAAGCTTTCTTT. It translates to CASSSILDRLEAFF.

V usage is TRBV5-1 and J usage is TRBJ2-5, with 11 positions matching TRBD2. There are 19 residues in the CDR3. Losses at the gene ends were 4 bases for V and 4 bases for J; bases not matched to a gene: 18. Per germline, CDR1 SGHRS and CDR2 YFSETQ. This chain's CDR3 is CASSPGRGLAGGNGETQYF. The CDR3 DNA reads as TGCGCCAGCAGCCCCGGGAGAGGGCTAGCGGGAGGTAACGGAGAGACCCAGTACTTC. Together with reference TRBV5-1 and TRBJ2-5, the CDR3 gives the full variable domain: KAGVTQTPRYLIKTRGQQVTLSCSPISGHRSVSWYQQTPGQGLQFLFEYFSETQRNKGNFPGRFSGRQFSNSRSEMNVSTLELGDSALYLCASSPGRGLAGGNGETQYFGPGTRLLVL.

The chain couples TRBV19 to TRBJ2-7, with 7 nucleotides matching TRBD2. In germline, CDR1 is LNHDA, CDR2 SQIVND (reference sequence). V was pared by 7 bases and J by 1 base, with 7 bases of the junction left unmatched. This CDR3 is built from 14 residues. The CDR3 reads CASMVGLGSYEQYF. Written as DNA, the CDR3 is TGTGCCAGTATGGTAGGACTAGGATCCTACGAGCAGTACTTC. The entire variable domain, with the rest obtained from reference TRBV19 and TRBJ2-7, is as follows: DGGITQSPKYLFRKEGQNVTLSCEQNLNHDAMYWYRQDPGQGLRLIYYSQIVNDFQKGDIAEGYSVSREKKESFPLTVTSAQKNPTAFYLCASMVGLGSYEQYFGPGTRLTVT.

In DNA form, the CDR3 reads TGTGCCAGCTCACCGGGACTAGCGGGGATCTCTGGGGCCAACGTCCTGACTTTC. It translates to CASSPGLAGISGANVLTF. V is TRBV18 and J is TRBJ2-6; 13 positions agree with TRBD2. CDR3 length equals 18 residues. Germline V CDR1 and CDR2: KGHSH, LQKENI. The V gene end was trimmed by 3 bases and the J gene end by 0 bases; junction bases not matched to a gene: 2.

The chain uses TRBV18 and TRBJ1-1; tentative D call: TRBD1 (5 bases). CDR3 size: 15 residues. Deletions cut 0 bases from V and 3 bases from J, with 11 bases between. CDR1 and CDR2 (germline): KGHSH, LQKENI. The CDR3 DNA follows: TGTGCCAGCTCACCACCATCGGCGGGGGACACTGAAGCTTTCTTT. Its protein is CASSPPSAGDTEAFF.